Listed below are T cell receptor beta chains from one sample, sequenced in a study of beta chain features in type 1 diabetes. Profiling relied on immunoSEQ multiplex PCR, and the TCRdb table lists in-frame clones only, not all of them. The sample lists fewer than 650,000 clones, around 15% occurring once. The sequencing sample was made of naive CD4+ T cells from blood. The receptors stem from a man in his late teens or twenties in good health. CDR3s include the opening cysteine and the closing phenylalanine or tryptophan. A D gene is named only where the DNA matches it firmly. Only part of the rows carry a size: once, few, many, or a class if the clone is expanded.

CDR3aa: CASSPPVSRTGGRGYGYTF
CDR3nt: TGTGCCAGCTCACCACCGGTGTCGAGAACAGGGGGACGCGGCTATGGCTACACCTTC
abundance: .
v_gene: TRBV18
d_gene: TRBD1
j_gene: TRBJ1-2

CDR3aa: CASALLTGSTGELFF
CDR3nt: TGTGCTAGTGCTCTACTAACAGGGAGCACCGGGGAGCTGTTTTTT
abundance: few
v_gene: TRBV12-5
d_gene: .
j_gene: TRBJ2-2

CDR3aa: CATRQHSGNTIYF
CDR3nt: TGTGCCACTCGACAGCACTCTGGAAACACCATATATTTT
abundance: .
v_gene: TRBV19
d_gene: .
j_gene: TRBJ1-3

CDR3aa: CASSQNRESTEAFF
CDR3nt: TGCGCCAGCAGCCAAAACAGGGAATCCACTGAAGCTTTCTTT
abundance: .
v_gene: TRBV4-3
d_gene: .
j_gene: TRBJ1-1

CDR3aa: CASSYSIGTEAFF
CDR3nt: TGCGCCAGCAGCTACAGTATTGGGACTGAAGCTTTCTTT
abundance: few
v_gene: TRBV5-1
d_gene: .
j_gene: TRBJ1-1

CDR3aa: CASSLDQGGQLTYGYTF
CDR3nt: TGTGCCAGCAGCTTAGACCAGGGTGGACAGCTTACCTATGGCTACACCTTC
abundance: .
v_gene: TRBV7-8
d_gene: .
j_gene: TRBJ1-2

CDR3aa: CASSKGGGAGNTIYF
CDR3nt: TGTGCCAGCAGCAAAGGAGGAGGGGCTGGAAACACCATATATTTT
abundance: few
v_gene: TRBV21-1
d_gene: .
j_gene: TRBJ1-3

CDR3aa: CASSPGLPNTEAFF
CDR3nt: TGTGCCAGCAGCCCGGGACTTCCGAACACTGAAGCTTTCTTT
abundance: .
v_gene: TRBV7-6
d_gene: .
j_gene: TRBJ1-1

CDR3aa: CAISGARGQETQYF
CDR3nt: TGTGCCATCAGTGGGGCCAGGGGCCAAGAGACCCAGTACTTC
abundance: few
v_gene: TRBV10-3
d_gene: .
j_gene: TRBJ2-5

CDR3aa: CASSPRLAAYNEQFF
CDR3nt: TGTGCCAGCAGCCCAAGACTAGCGGCTTACAATGAGCAGTTCTTC
abundance: .
v_gene: TRBV11-3
d_gene: TRBD2
j_gene: TRBJ2-1

CDR3aa: CASSPPGGGSQFF
CDR3nt: TGCGCCAGCAGCCCGCCCGGCGGGGGGTCTCAGTTCTTC
abundance: few
v_gene: TRBV4-1
d_gene: TRBD2
j_gene: TRBJ2-1

CDR3aa: CASSYFRGRFTF
CDR3nt: TGTGCCAGCAGTTACTTTAGGGGAAGATTCACCTTC
abundance: .
v_gene: TRBV6-5
d_gene: .
j_gene: TRBJ1-2

CDR3aa: CASQKPNTEAFF
CDR3nt: TGTGCCTCGCAGAAACCGAACACTGAAGCTTTCTTT
abundance: few
v_gene: TRBV10-3
d_gene: .
j_gene: TRBJ1-1

CDR3aa: CATSREQGRYGYTF
CDR3nt: TGTGCCACCAGCAGAGAGCAGGGGAGATACGGCTACACCTTC
abundance: few
v_gene: TRBV15
d_gene: .
j_gene: TRBJ1-2

CDR3aa: CASSGQDTGELFF
CDR3nt: TGTGCCAGCAGTGGTCAGGACACCGGGGAGCTGTTTTTT
abundance: few
v_gene: TRBV25-1
d_gene: .
j_gene: TRBJ2-2

CDR3aa: CASTRTGIADTQYF
CDR3nt: TGTGCCAGCACTCGGACAGGGATCGCAGATACGCAGTATTTT
abundance: few
v_gene: TRBV28
d_gene: TRBD1
j_gene: TRBJ2-3

CDR3aa: CASSPLVGQPQHF
CDR3nt: TGTGCCAGCAGCCCGCTCGTCGGTCAGCCCCAGCATTTT
abundance: few
v_gene: TRBV7-3
d_gene: .
j_gene: TRBJ1-5

CDR3aa: CASSQVDPRGGETQYF
CDR3nt: TGTGCCAGCAGCCAGGTTGACCCGAGGGGCGGAGAGACCCAGTACTTC
abundance: .
v_gene: TRBV4-2
d_gene: .
j_gene: TRBJ2-5

CDR3aa: CASSPRDSEAFF
CDR3nt: TGTGCCAGCAGCCCCCGGGACAGTGAAGCTTTCTTT
abundance: .
v_gene: TRBV7-6
d_gene: TRBD1
j_gene: TRBJ1-1

CDR3aa: CAIRAPGGDTQYF
CDR3nt: TGTGCCATCAGGGCCCCCGGGGGAGATACGCAGTATTTT
abundance: .
v_gene: TRBV10-3
d_gene: .
j_gene: TRBJ2-3

CDR3aa: CASSEINLSYEQYF
CDR3nt: TGTGCCAGCAGTGAAATTAACCTCTCCTACGAGCAGTACTTC
abundance: few
v_gene: TRBV6-1
d_gene: .
j_gene: TRBJ2-7

CDR3aa: CASNRLAGGTYNEQFF
CDR3nt: TGTGCCAGCAACCGACTAGCGGGAGGCACATACAATGAGCAGTTCTTC
abundance: few
v_gene: TRBV28
d_gene: TRBD2
j_gene: TRBJ2-1

CDR3aa: CASSFLSDEQYF
CDR3nt: TGTGCCAGCAGCTTTTTATCTGACGAGCAGTACTTC
abundance: .
v_gene: TRBV28
d_gene: .
j_gene: TRBJ2-7

CDR3aa: CASTKGQGLDNEQFF
CDR3nt: TGTGCCAGCACCAAGGGACAGGGGCTTGACAATGAGCAGTTCTTC
abundance: few
v_gene: TRBV7-3
d_gene: TRBD1
j_gene: TRBJ2-1

CDR3aa: CASSNDRDLEAFF
CDR3nt: TGTGCCAGCAGTAATGACAGGGATCTTGAAGCTTTCTTT
abundance: .
v_gene: TRBV6-1
d_gene: TRBD1
j_gene: TRBJ1-1

CDR3aa: CASSLLTSGGRNEQFF
CDR3nt: TGTGCCAGCAGCTTGCTCACTAGCGGGGGGCGGAATGAGCAGTTCTTC
abundance: few
v_gene: TRBV7-9
d_gene: TRBD2
j_gene: TRBJ2-1

CDR3aa: CASSLATAANTGELFF
CDR3nt: TGTGCCAGCAGCTTAGCAACAGCGGCGAACACCGGGGAGCTGTTTTTT
abundance: few
v_gene: TRBV7-9
d_gene: .
j_gene: TRBJ2-2

CDR3aa: CASSPGITGQPQHF
CDR3nt: TGTGCCAGCTCCCCAGGGATAACGGGTCAGCCCCAGCATTTT
abundance: .
v_gene: TRBV18
d_gene: .
j_gene: TRBJ1-5

CDR3aa: CASSYWWDRRARETQYF
CDR3nt: TGTGCCAGCAGCTACTGGTGGGACAGGAGGGCCCGGGAGACCCAGTACTTC
abundance: few
v_gene: TRBV27
d_gene: TRBD1
j_gene: TRBJ2-5

CDR3aa: CASGRHPQETQYF
CDR3nt: TGTGCCAGCGGACGACACCCCCAAGAGACCCAGTACTTC
abundance: .
v_gene: TRBV25-1
d_gene: .
j_gene: TRBJ2-5

CDR3aa: CASSETGNPKNIQYF
CDR3nt: TGTGCCAGCAGCGAGACAGGGAATCCCAAAAACATTCAGTACTTC
abundance: few
v_gene: TRBV21-1
d_gene: .
j_gene: TRBJ2-4

CDR3aa: CASSFQRPSTDTQYF
CDR3nt: TGCGCCAGCAGCTTCCAGAGGCCCAGCACAGATACGCAGTATTTT
abundance: .
v_gene: TRBV5-1
d_gene: .
j_gene: TRBJ2-3

CDR3aa: CASSEAGRPAEAFF
CDR3nt: TGTGCCAGCAGTGAAGCCGGCCGCCCCGCTGAAGCTTTCTTT
abundance: .
v_gene: TRBV25-1
d_gene: .
j_gene: TRBJ1-1

CDR3aa: CASSLRTHRNEKLFF
CDR3nt: TGTGCCAGTAGTCTCCGGACCCACCGGAATGAAAAACTGTTTTTT
abundance: few
v_gene: TRBV19
d_gene: .
j_gene: TRBJ1-4

CDR3aa: CASSLSGAQTPYEQYF
CDR3nt: TGTGCCAGCAGCTTGTCCGGGGCCCAAACCCCCTACGAGCAGTACTTC
abundance: few
v_gene: TRBV7-2
d_gene: .
j_gene: TRBJ2-7

CDR3aa: CASSPRVGGSEAFF
CDR3nt: TGTGCCAGCAGCCCACGGGTAGGTGGCTCTGAAGCTTTCTTT
abundance: .
v_gene: TRBV11-3
d_gene: .
j_gene: TRBJ1-1

CDR3aa: CASSIRDKSTGELFF
CDR3nt: TGTGCCAGCAGCATCCGGGACAAAAGCACCGGGGAGCTGTTTTTT
abundance: few
v_gene: TRBV4-2
d_gene: .
j_gene: TRBJ2-2

CDR3aa: CASYRANPSGELFF
CDR3nt: TGTGCCAGCTACCGGGCCAATCCATCCGGGGAGCTGTTTTTT
abundance: .
v_gene: TRBV28
d_gene: .
j_gene: TRBJ2-2

CDR3aa: CASSGTGGKYEQYF
CDR3nt: TGTGCCAGCAGCGGGACAGGGGGCAAGTACGAGCAGTACTTC
abundance: .
v_gene: TRBV6-5
d_gene: TRBD1
j_gene: TRBJ2-7

CDR3aa: CASSLQAGGGETQYF
CDR3nt: TGTGCCAGCAGCTTACAAGCGGGGGGTGGTGAGACCCAGTACTTC
abundance: few
v_gene: TRBV7-2
d_gene: TRBD2
j_gene: TRBJ2-5

CDR3aa: CASSLLGGSQTQYF
CDR3nt: TGTGCCAGCAGTTTATTAGGGGGCAGTCAGACCCAGTACTTC
abundance: few
v_gene: TRBV28
d_gene: TRBD1
j_gene: TRBJ2-5

CDR3aa: CASSLLGSSSYNEQFF
CDR3nt: TGTGCCAGCAGCTTACTAGGTTCGAGCTCCTACAATGAGCAGTTCTTC
abundance: .
v_gene: TRBV7-3
d_gene: .
j_gene: TRBJ2-1

CDR3aa: CASSLAWYEQFF
CDR3nt: TGTGCCAGCAGCTTAGCCTGGTATGAGCAGTTCTTC
abundance: .
v_gene: TRBV7-2
d_gene: .
j_gene: TRBJ2-1

CDR3aa: CASGPAGDYGYTF
CDR3nt: TGTGCTAGTGGGCCTGCTGGGGACTATGGCTACACCTTC
abundance: few
v_gene: TRBV12-5
d_gene: .
j_gene: TRBJ1-2

CDR3aa: CASSSPQGYEQYF
CDR3nt: TGTGCCAGCAGTTCCCCGCAGGGGTACGAGCAGTACTTC
abundance: .
v_gene: TRBV28
d_gene: .
j_gene: TRBJ2-7

CDR3aa: CASSQDLGNTEAFF
CDR3nt: TGTGCCAGCAGCCAAGATCTGGGGAACACTGAAGCTTTCTTT
abundance: .
v_gene: TRBV4-2
d_gene: .
j_gene: TRBJ1-1

CDR3aa: CASTPGPWRDNEQFF
CDR3nt: TGTGCCAGCACCCCCGGACCTTGGAGAGACAATGAGCAGTTCTTC
abundance: .
v_gene: TRBV7-2
d_gene: .
j_gene: TRBJ2-1

CDR3aa: CASKGFGKGETGELFF
CDR3nt: TGTGCCAGCAAGGGGTTCGGAAAGGGAGAAACCGGGGAGCTGTTTTTT
abundance: few
v_gene: TRBV27
d_gene: .
j_gene: TRBJ2-2

CDR3aa: CASSLGATANYGYTF
CDR3nt: TGCGCCAGCAGCCTGGGGGCTACAGCTAACTATGGCTACACCTTC
abundance: .
v_gene: TRBV5-1
d_gene: .
j_gene: TRBJ1-2